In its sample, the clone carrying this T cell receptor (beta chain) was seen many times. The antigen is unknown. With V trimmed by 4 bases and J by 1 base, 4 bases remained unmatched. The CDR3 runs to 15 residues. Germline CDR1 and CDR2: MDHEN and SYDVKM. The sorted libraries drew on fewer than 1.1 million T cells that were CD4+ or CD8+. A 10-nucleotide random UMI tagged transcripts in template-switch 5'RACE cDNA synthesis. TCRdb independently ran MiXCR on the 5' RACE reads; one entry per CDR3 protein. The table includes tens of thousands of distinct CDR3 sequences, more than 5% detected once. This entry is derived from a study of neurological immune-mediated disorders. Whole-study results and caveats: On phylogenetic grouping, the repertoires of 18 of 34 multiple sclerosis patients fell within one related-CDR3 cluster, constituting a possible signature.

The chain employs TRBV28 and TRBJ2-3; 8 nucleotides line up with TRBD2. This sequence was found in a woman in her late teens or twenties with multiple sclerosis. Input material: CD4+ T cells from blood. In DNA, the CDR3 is TGTGCCAGCAGTTCAGCGGGGGAGGGCACAGATACGCAGTATTTT. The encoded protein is CASSSAGEGTDTQYF.